Sequencing of this T cell receptor beta chain was carried out in a study of blood T cell repertoires in COVID-19. Study summary: Sample material is recorded as cDNA or gDNA derived from T cells, B-cell-depleted T cells, or PBMCs.

With 5 bases removed from V and 0 bases from J, the gap between germline ends came to 7 bases. The length of the CDR3 is 13 residues. Per the germline V gene, CDR1 is SNHLY and CDR2 is FYNNEI. In the study's own analysis: Scientists estimated how many nucleated cells there were by amplifying reference gene primers. The data were produced by immunoSEQ multiplex PCR, yet TCRdb's version contains in-frame clones alone and is incomplete. V and J calls and clone size are those listed in that table; D and trimming were worked out from the DNA. The data show some 220,000 clones, more than 80% seen once. Input material: peripheral blood. The origin of this receptor is a woman in her twenties or thirties with COVID-19, enrolled during active disease. The V call is TRBV2, the J call TRBJ1-2; D not resolved. The CDR3 sequence is CASSQSSNYGYTF. CDR3 in DNA: TGTGCCAGCAGTCAGTCCTCTAACTATGGCTACACCTTC.